The present entry profiles one T cell receptor (beta chain) with its context. What it binds is not known. A multiplex PCR was run with 60 Vbeta primers and 13 Jbeta primers. Some clones are missing from TCRdb's copy, which holds only in-frame ones; the method was immunoSEQ multiplex PCR. The table shows 150,000 to 200,000 clones, with roughly 79% occurring only once. The CDR3 loop spans 13 amino acids. This specimen comes from a study of cytomegalovirus exposure and HLA in healthy donors. On the study more broadly: Inside one of the first data releases sat about 85 million unique TCRs taken from HLA-typed donors.

The study's findings and limits: A missense variant in DCLRE1C was later tied to TCR beta V- and J-gene trimming.

The chain combines TRBV21-1 with TRBJ2-1; the listed D gene, TRBD1, was not tested against the DNA. TRBV21-1 is described as a pseudogene. Sequenced input: PBMCs. The clonotype originates from a man aged 35-49 years in good health and CMV-seronegative. The CDR3 bases are TGTGCCAGCAGCAAATGGGGCTGGGGTGAGCAGTTCTTC. Its protein is CASSKWGWGEQFF.